The 27 T cell receptor beta chains in this list originate from one sample, sequenced in a study of cytomegalovirus exposure and HLA in healthy donors (dated by TCRdb to the late 2010s). Library creation used the immunoSEQ multiplex PCR assay. TCRdb obtained this table from immuneACCESS and retained in-frame rearrangements with V and J assigned. These tables miss some clones; where compared with another copy, unresolved V genes account for less than half of the shortfall, and the remainder is unexplained. The sample contains 200,000 to 300,000 clones, about 92% of them found a single time. 3.1% of the sample belongs to the ten largest clones. The sequenced sample consisted of PBMCs. These receptors all come from a woman aged 25 to 45 in good health and CMV-seronegative.

This chain links TRBV19 with TRBJ2-1; TRBD1 is a possible D gene (6 bases). V lost 1 base, J lost 8 bases, and 15 bases lay in between. This CDR3 comprises 15 residues. Per the germline V gene, CDR1 is LNHDA and CDR2 is SQIVND (reference sequence). CDR3 bases: TGTGCCAGTAGTATAGCCCAGGGGCGGACAGATGAGCAGTTCTTC. It encodes CASSIAQGRTDEQFF.

The chain links TRBV27 to TRBJ2-7; TRBD2 aligns across 8 bases. The CDR3 runs 15 residues. With 3 bases clipped from V and 4 bases from J, the junction kept 8 bases outside the gene matches. The germline CDR1 and CDR2 sequences are MNHEY and SMNVEV (reference sequence). The CDR3 nucleotides read TGTGCCAGCAGTTTTCAAGCGGGGGCTGGATACGAGCAGTACTTC. Translating it yields CASSFQAGAGYEQYF.

The chain links TRBV9 to TRBJ2-5, with TRBD2 matching 7 bases. Germline assignment: CDR1 SGDLS and CDR2 YYNGEE. Trimming removed 4 bases from V and 1 base from J; junction bases left unmatched: 7. This CDR3 spans 15 amino acids. The CDR3 nucleotides read TGTGCCAGCAGCCGGAGCGGGATGGGCCAAGAGACCCAGTACTTC. This encodes CASSRSGMGQETQYF. Full variable domain (missing parts from reference TRBV9 and TRBJ2-5): DSGVTQTPKHLITATGQRVTLRCSPRSGDLSVYWYQQSLDQGLQFLIQYYNGEERAKGNILERFSAQQFPDLHSELNLSSLELGDSALYFCASSRSGMGQETQYFGPGTRLLVL.

This clone occurred a few times. The chain links TRBV11-3 to TRBJ2-7, with D uncertain. Germline lookup yields CDR1 SGHNT and CDR2 YENEEA. Trimming pared 5 bases from V and 3 bases from J, leaving 5 bases between. This CDR3 region has 11 residues. CDR3 residues: CASSQIYEQYF. Written as DNA, the CDR3 is TGTGCCAGCAGCCAAATCTACGAGCAGTACTTC.

The chain is built from TRBV27 and TRBJ2-1; no clear D. The CDR3 loop spans 16 amino acids. Trimming shortened V by 3 bases and J by 0 bases, and 12 bases separated the two germline ends. CDR1 is MNHEY, CDR2 SMNVEV, per germline (reference sequence). CDR3 DNA sequence: TGTGCCAGCAGTTTTAACGCCCCGAGCTCCTACAATGAGCAGTTCTTC. This sequence encodes CASSFNAPSSYNEQFF.

V gene TRBV4-1 combines with J gene TRBJ2-1; no reliable D call. The CDR3 is 14 amino acids. V lost 3 bases to trimming and J lost 0 bases, with 6 bases between them. CDR1 is MGHRA and CDR2 is YSYEKL in the germline V gene. CDR3 sequence reads: CASSQAVSYNEQFF. In DNA form, the CDR3 reads TGCGCCAGCAGCCAGGCTGTCTCCTACAATGAGCAGTTCTTC.

V is TRBV29-1 and J is TRBJ2-5; D may correspond to TRBD1 or TRBD2 (6 bases each). Germline assignment: CDR1 SQVTM and CDR2 ANQGSEA. CDR3 length equals 16 residues. Trimming took off 6 bases at V and 5 bases at J, with 25 bases between the two ends. CDR3 protein: CSVSLPGALLRETQYF. The CDR3 coding sequence is TGCAGCGTCTCCCTCCCGGGGGCACTTCTGCGGGAGACCCAGTACTTC.

The chain joins TRBV28 to TRBJ2-1, with D perhaps being TRBD1 or TRBD2 (5 bases each). V lost 2 bases and J lost 9, with 8 bases in between. The CDR3 runs 12 residues. CDR1 is MDHEN and CDR2 is SYDVKM in the germline V gene. The CDR3 DNA follows: TGTGCCAGCAGTTTAAGGGACGGTGAGCAGTTCTTC. Translated, it gives CASSLRDGEQFF.

The chain uses TRBV14 and TRBJ2-7; 7 bases align to TRBD1. CDR3 length: 15 residues. Losses at the gene ends were 4 bases for V and 7 bases for J; bases not matched to a gene: 13. Germline V CDR1 and CDR2: SGHDN, FVKESK. The CDR3 sequence: CASSLLGTAKEEQYF. DNA of the CDR3: TGTGCCAGCAGCCTCCTCGGGACAGCCAAAGAGGAGCAGTACTTC. The full variable domain, its missing parts supplied by reference TRBV14 and TRBJ2-7, is EAGVTQFPSHSVIEKGQTVTLRCDPISGHDNLYWYRRVMGKEIKFLLHFVKESKQDESGMPNNRFLAERTGGTYSTLKVQPAELEDSGVYFCASSLLGTAKEEQYFGPGTRLTVT.

The chain has TRBV7-2 and TRBJ2-5; D remains ambiguous. Trimming pared 0 bases from V and 1 base from J, leaving 6 bases between. Germline V lookup: CDR1 SGHTA, CDR2 FQGNSA. This CDR3 spans 14 amino acids. CDR3 nucleotides: TGTGCCAGCAGCTTAGCAGGGCGCCAAGAGACCCAGTACTTC. Amino acid sequence: CASSLAGRQETQYF.

This chain's CDR3 is CASSLPELPNEQFF. CDR3 nucleotide sequence: TGTGCCAGCAGTTTACCCGAGTTGCCTAATGAGCAGTTCTTC. V is TRBV27 and J is TRBJ2-1; D is undetermined. The V gene lost 2 bases and the J gene lost 7 bases, with 12 bases spanning the gap. This CDR3 is 14 amino acids long. CDR1 and CDR2 (germline): MNHEY, SMNVEV (reference sequence).

The gene calls are TRBV10-3 and TRBJ2-7, with TRBD1 identical over 12 bases. With 7 bases clipped from V and 6 bases from J, the junction kept 4 bases outside the gene matches. The CDR3 runs to 13 residues. CDR1 is ENHRY, CDR2 SYGVKD, per germline. In nucleotides, the CDR3 is TGTGCCATCATGGGACAGGGGGCACTCGAGCAGTACTTC. Its protein is CAIMGQGALEQYF.

The rearrangement uses TRBV6-1 and TRBJ2-7; no clear D. V gave up 5 bases and J gave up 0 bases, with 5 bases separating them. CDR1 and CDR2 (germline): MNHNS, SASEGT. This CDR3 contains 12 residues. The CDR3 spells CASSPYSYEQYF. CDR3 DNA sequence: TGTGCCAGCAGTCCCTACTCCTACGAGCAGTACTTC.

The count of this clone is one. CDR3 nucleotide sequence: TGTGCCAGCAGCTTAAAGGGAGGGGGCGCTGGCGGGGAGCTGTTTTTT. Its translation is CASSLKGGGAGGELFF. The genes are TRBV7-3 and TRBJ2-2; D may correspond to TRBD1 or TRBD2 (7 bases each). Germline V gene lookup returns CDR1 SGHTA and CDR2 FQGTGA. Trimming removed 1 base at V and 7 bases at J, with 16 bases between. This CDR3 is 16 amino acids long.

Only a few counts were recorded for this clone. The chain combines TRBV5-1 with TRBJ2-2; D gene unclear. Germline CDR1 SGHRS, CDR2 YFSETQ. The CDR3 contains 13 residues. The germline V and J ends were trimmed by 0 bases and 2 bases, with 2 bases remaining between them. The CDR3 DNA sequence: TGCGCCAGCAGCTTGGCCAACACCGGGGAGCTGTTTTTT. Amino acid sequence: CASSLANTGELFF.

V gene TRBV15 combines with J gene TRBJ2-4, with 7 positions matching TRBD1. Germline V gene lookup returns CDR1 LNHNV and CDR2 YYDKDF (reference sequence). There are 14 residues in the CDR3. Losses at the gene ends were 4 bases for V and 2 bases for J; bases not matched to a gene: 2. The CDR3 DNA follows: TGTGCCACCAGCAAACAGGGGACCAAAAACATTCAGTACTTC. Residues: CATSKQGTKNIQYF.

The V and J genes are TRBV28 and TRBJ2-7; 8 bases match TRBD1. There are 14 residues in the CDR3. V lost 8 bases, J lost 1 base, and 7 bases stayed unmatched. CDR1 is MDHEN and CDR2 is SYDVKM in the germline V gene. The DNA for the CDR3 is TGTGCCAGCTTAGGACAGGGATCTTCCTACGAGCAGTACTTC. Translating gives CASLGQGSSYEQYF.

The rearrangement links TRBV18 to TRBJ2-6; 9 bases align to TRBD1. CDR3 size: 17 residues. After removal of 2 bases from V and 0 bases from J, the junction contained 2 bases not matched to a gene. Germline lookup yields CDR1 KGHSH and CDR2 LQKENI. This CDR3 is CASSPTTGGSGANVLTF. CDR3 sequence (DNA): TGTGCCAGCTCACCAACGACAGGGGGCTCTGGGGCCAACGTCCTGACTTTC.

This sequence joins TRBV4-1 and TRBJ2-7; D assignment may be TRBD1 or TRBD2 (5 bases each). Trimming left V 4 bases short and J 4 bases short, with 20 bases between. CDR1 and CDR2 from the germline V gene are MGHRA and YSYEKL. CDR3 size: 16 residues. The CDR3 sequence: CASSPMGTGPRYEQYF. In nucleotides, the CDR3 is TGCGCCAGCAGCCCAATGGGTACGGGACCTAGGTACGAGCAGTACTTC.

As for this clone: The sample carries other DNA sequences with the same CDR3. The chain uses TRBV18 and TRBJ2-5; D is ambiguous. Between the trimmed V and J ends, which lost 3 bases and 4 bases, there was a span of 6 bases. This CDR3 has 12 amino acids. From germline, CDR1 is KGHSH and CDR2 LQKENI. CDR3 region: CASSPDRETQYF. CDR3 bases: TGTGCCAGCTCACCTGATCGAGAGACCCAGTACTTC.

The genes are TRBV28 and TRBJ1-3; 7 nucleotides match TRBD1. This CDR3 comprises 14 residues. J lost 1 base, V lost 3 bases, and 0 bases had no gene match. Germline V gene lookup returns CDR1 MDHEN and CDR2 SYDVKM. The CDR3 DNA reads TGTGCCAGCAGTTTCAGGGGGTCTGGAAACACCATATATTTT. It specifies CASSFRGSGNTIYF. The full variable domain, its missing parts supplied by reference TRBV28 and TRBJ1-3, is DVKVTQSSRYLVKRTGEKVFLECVQDMDHENMFWYRQDPGLGLRLIYFSYDVKMKEKGDIPEGYSVSREKKERFSLILESASTNQTSMYLCASSFRGSGNTIYFGEGSWLTVV.

J is TRBJ2-7 and V is TRBV6-6; 7 bases fit TRBD2. CDR1 and CDR2 (germline): MNHNY, SVGAGI (reference sequence). V shed 6 bases and J 3 bases; nucleotides not matched to a gene: 8. This CDR3 contains 14 residues. The CDR3 nucleotides are TGTGCCAGCAGGGAAAGCGGGGCAAGCTACGAGCAGTACTTC. As protein: CASRESGASYEQYF.

The chain is built from TRBV7-9 and TRBJ2-7; D remains unclear. CDR1 is SEHNR, CDR2 FQNEAQ, per germline (reference sequence). V was trimmed by 6 bases and J by 2 bases, leaving 17 bases between them. This CDR3 contains 15 residues. CDR3 DNA sequence: TGTGCCAGCAGTCCAATACAAGCAAGGACCTACGAGCAGTACTTC. Translation: CASSPIQARTYEQYF.

The chain recombines TRBV20-1 with TRBJ1-5; D not certain. From germline, CDR1 is DFQATT and CDR2 SNEGSKA (reference sequence). This CDR3 region has 11 residues. Trimming left V 1 base short and J 6 bases short, with 4 bases between. The CDR3 DNA sequence: TGCAGTGCTAGAGTGAGTCAGCCCCAGCATTTT. Protein product: CSARVSQPQHF.

V usage is TRBV28 and J usage is TRBJ2-5, with 7 bases aligning to TRBD1. The CDR3 is 17 amino acids. Germline-derived CDR1 and CDR2 are MDHEN and SYDVKM. V trimming: 5 bases; J trimming: 0 bases; junction bases outside the gene matches: 12. In DNA, the CDR3 is TGTGCCAGCAGTAGCTACAGGGGTCCCCTTTACCAAGAGACCCAGTACTTC. This codes for CASSSYRGPLYQETQYF.

The chain recombines TRBV5-1 with TRBJ2-3, with D perhaps matching TRBD2 (5 bases). The CDR3 covers 14 residues. Trimming removed 4 bases at V and 1 base at J, with 10 bases between. In germline, CDR1 is SGHRS, CDR2 YFSETQ. CDR3 amino acids: CASSPGLGTDTQYF. In nucleotides, the CDR3 is TGCGCCAGCAGCCCCGGACTGGGCACAGATACGCAGTATTTT.

This chain links TRBV28 with TRBJ2-1; the D gene is possibly TRBD2 (6 bases). V was pared by 5 bases and J by 4 bases, with 18 bases between. The CDR3 runs to 16 residues. CDR1 is MDHEN, CDR2 SYDVKM, per germline. The CDR3 DNA reads TGTGCCAGCAGTATCCAATTCTCTAGCGCGTACAATGAGCAGTTCTTC. It yields the protein CASSIQFSSAYNEQFF.